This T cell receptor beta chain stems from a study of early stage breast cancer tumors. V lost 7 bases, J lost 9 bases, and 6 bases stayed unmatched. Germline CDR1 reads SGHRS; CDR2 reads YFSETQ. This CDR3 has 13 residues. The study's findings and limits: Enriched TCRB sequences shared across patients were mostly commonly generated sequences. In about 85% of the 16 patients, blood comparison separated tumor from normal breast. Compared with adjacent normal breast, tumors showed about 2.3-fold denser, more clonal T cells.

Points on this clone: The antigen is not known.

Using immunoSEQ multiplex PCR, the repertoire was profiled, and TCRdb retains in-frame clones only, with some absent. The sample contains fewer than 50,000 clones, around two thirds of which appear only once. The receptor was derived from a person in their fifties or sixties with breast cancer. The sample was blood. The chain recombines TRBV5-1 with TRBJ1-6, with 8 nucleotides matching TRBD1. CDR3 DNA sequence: TGCGCCAGCCCCGGGACAGGAGCTTCACCCCTCCACTTT. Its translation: CASPGTGASPLHF.